The 22 T cell receptor beta chains below all came from one sample that was sequenced in a study of a mutant IDH1 vaccine in newly diagnosed glioma (dated by TCRdb to the early 2020s). Their recognized antigens are unknown. Receptors were amplified or captured by the immunoSEQ multiplex PCR assay. The table comes from immuneACCESS by way of TCRdb, which keeps in-frame sequences with V and J called. Part of the clones is missing from these tables; in studies checked, under half for an unresolved V gene and the rest for unknown reasons. The sample has approximately 30,000 clones on record, around 90% of them singletons. The ten largest clones take up approximately 5.1% of the sample. The time point label, as the study defines it: week 47, end of study. Every vaccine dose consisted of 300 ug of a 20-mer mutant IDH1 peptide in Montanide, administered subcutaneously together with topical imiquimod. The sequences come from PBMCs, collected from a glioma patient whose treatment included an IDH1 peptide vaccine. The origin of the receptors is a woman aged 40-49 years with glioma.

V is TRBV6-1 and J is TRBJ1-1; D unresolved. Between the trimmed V and J ends, which lost 3 bases and 0 bases, there was a span of 5 bases. CDR1 and CDR2 from the germline V gene are MNHNS and SASEGT. This CDR3 is built from 13 residues. The CDR3 spells CASSEWMNTEAFF. The CDR3 DNA is TGTGCCAGCAGTGAGTGGATGAACACTGAAGCTTTCTTT.

The chain employs TRBV4-1 and TRBJ1-4; D is unclear. Germline values: CDR1 MGHRA, CDR2 YSYEKL. The CDR3 covers 11 residues. Trimming removed 1 base at V and 13 bases at J, with 7 bases between. The CDR3 DNA is TGCGCCAGCAGCCAAGCAGGACGACTGTTTTTT. Translation: CASSQAGRLFF.

The rearrangement uses TRBV1 and TRBJ2-7. TRBV1 is a listed pseudogene. This CDR3 region has 11 residues. The CDR3 here is CTSSQGYEQYF. Here the CDR3 DNA reads TGCACCAGCAGCCAAGGCTACGAGCAGTACTTC.

The J gene is TRBJ1-3, the V gene TRBV4-2; unclear D gene. Trimming left V 0 bases short and J 4 bases short, with 16 bases between. This CDR3 has 17 residues. Germline V gene sequence: CDR1 LGHNA, CDR2 YNFKEQ. CDR3 loop: CASSQDPQASSGNTIYF. The DNA for the CDR3 is TGTGCCAGCAGCCAAGATCCGCAGGCGTCTTCGGGAAACACCATATATTTT.

The genes are TRBV11-1 and TRBJ2-7; D is undetermined. Germline CDR1 and CDR2: SGHAT and FQDESV (reference sequence). Deletions cut 0 bases from V and 5 bases from J, with 11 bases between. This CDR3 is built from 14 residues. CDR3 protein: CASSLAYSQDEQYF. CDR3 nucleotide sequence: TGTGCCAGCAGCTTAGCGTATTCCCAGGACGAGCAGTACTTC.

The chain carries TRBV7-9 and TRBJ1-2, with 7 bases matching TRBD1. Per the germline V gene, CDR1 is SEHNR and CDR2 is FQNEAQ (reference sequence). J was trimmed by 8 bases and V by 4 bases; bases with no gene match: 7. The CDR3 is made up of 13 amino acids. The CDR3 nucleotides read TGTGCCAGCAGCTCACCGACAGGGATCGGCTACACCTTC. Amino acids: CASSSPTGIGYTF.

The rearrangement joins TRBV2 to TRBJ2-1; D is possibly TRBD1 (5 bases). Trimming took 2 bases from V and 0 from J, leaving 5 bases between them. CDR3 length equals 14 residues. Germline V lookup: CDR1 SNHLY, CDR2 FYNNEI. CDR3 residues: CASSERGSYNEQFF. The CDR3, as DNA: TGTGCCAGCAGTGAAAGGGGCTCCTACAATGAGCAGTTCTTC.

The gene calls are TRBV2 and TRBJ2-3; 12 bases align to TRBD2. CDR1 and CDR2 (germline): SNHLY, FYNNEI. Losses at the gene ends were 2 bases for V and 5 bases for J; bases not matched to a gene: 8. This CDR3 is 17 amino acids long. The CDR3 DNA reads TGTGCCAGCAGTGAAATGGGGCTAGCGGGAGGGGTAGATACGCAGTATTTT. Protein: CASSEMGLAGGVDTQYF.

J is TRBJ1-1 and V is TRBV29-1; D unresolved. The germline V gene encodes CDR1 SQVTM and CDR2 ANQGSEA. Trimming took off 7 bases at V and 0 bases at J, with 9 bases between the two ends. The CDR3 is made up of 12 amino acids. The CDR3 nucleotides read TGCAGCGCTGGACTCCTGAACACTGAAGCTTTCTTT. It codes for CSAGLLNTEAFF.

The J gene is TRBJ1-1, the V gene TRBV10-2; a weak D match, TRBD1 (5 bases). The CDR3 spans 13 residues. V was pared by 5 bases and J by 1 base, with 8 bases between. The germline gives CDR1 WSHSY, CDR2 SAAADI. CDR3 sequence (DNA): TGCGCCAGCAGTACTACAGGGAACACTGAAGCTTTCTTT. Its protein product is CASSTTGNTEAFF.

The CDR3 DNA follows: TGCAGTGCTAGGGTTGTGGGAGGCTACACCTTC. Its translation: CSARVVGGYTF. The J gene is TRBJ1-2, the V gene TRBV20-1, with unresolved D. Per germline, CDR1 DFQATT and CDR2 SNEGSKA (reference sequence). CDR3 length equals 11 residues. V was trimmed by 3 bases and J by 8 bases, leaving 10 bases between them.

The chain employs TRBV5-1 and TRBJ1-1; D is uncertain. The CDR3 runs to 14 residues. The germline V gene has CDR1 SGHRS and CDR2 YFSETQ. V shed 0 bases and J shed 4 bases, with 10 bases lying between them. The CDR3 here is CASSLASTSTEAFF. In DNA, the CDR3 is TGCGCCAGCAGCTTGGCGTCAACCTCCACTGAAGCTTTCTTT.

The V call is TRBV2, the J call TRBJ2-5; tentative D call: TRBD2 (6 bases). Trimming stripped 4 bases from V and 6 bases from J, with 9 bases between. Looked up from germline, CDR1 is SNHLY and CDR2 is FYNNEI. This CDR3 region has 12 residues. The CDR3, as DNA: TGTGCCAGCAGTGGGGACTCGAAGACCCAGTACTTC. This encodes CASSGDSKTQYF. Together with reference TRBV2 and TRBJ2-5, the CDR3 gives the full variable domain: EPEVTQTPSHQVTQMGQEVILRCVPISNHLYFYWYRQILGQKVEFLVSFYNNEISEKSEIFDDQFSVERPDGSNFTLKIRSTKLEDSAMYFCASSGDSKTQYFGPGTRLLVL.

The V gene is TRBV5-1, the J gene TRBJ1-2; a weak D match, TRBD1 (6 bases). This CDR3 is built from 15 residues. V lost 7 bases and J lost 3, with 19 bases in between. CDR1 is SGHRS and CDR2 is YFSETQ in the germline V gene. Here the CDR3 reads CASATIQGLDYGYTF. The DNA of the CDR3 is TGCGCCAGCGCCACCATACAGGGATTGGACTATGGCTACACCTTC. Based on the CDR3 plus reference TRBV5-1 and TRBJ1-2, the full variable domain is KAGVTQTPRYLIKTRGQQVTLSCSPISGHRSVSWYQQTPGQGLQFLFEYFSETQRNKGNFPGRFSGRQFSNSRSEMNVSTLELGDSALYLCASATIQGLDYGYTFGSGTRLTVV.

Only one count was recorded for this clone. This sequence joins TRBV5-1 and TRBJ2-7; D might be TRBD2 (5 bases). The V and J ends lost 0 bases and 2 bases respectively, with 12 bases between them. Germline V gene data show CDR1 as SGHRS and CDR2 as YFSETQ. This CDR3 is 15 amino acids long. CDR3 loop: CASSLGVPGAYEQYF. The CDR3 nucleotides read TGCGCCAGCAGCTTGGGAGTTCCCGGGGCCTACGAGCAGTACTTC.

V usage is TRBV27 and J usage is TRBJ2-3; D is unresolved. The germline CDR1 and CDR2 sequences are MNHEY and SMNVEV (reference sequence). This CDR3 has 15 residues. Trimming left V 3 bases short and J 4 bases short, with 14 bases between. CDR3 residues: CASSFLTPLPDTQYF. The CDR3 region has the DNA TGTGCCAGCAGTTTCCTAACCCCACTCCCAGATACGCAGTATTTT.

This sequence joins TRBV29-1 and TRBJ1-4; D remains unclear. Germline lookup yields CDR1 SQVTM and CDR2 ANQGSEA. The CDR3 covers 12 residues. Trimming removed 7 bases at V and 6 bases at J, with 12 bases between. DNA of the CDR3: TGCAGCGCACTGAGAGCCGATGAAAAACTGTTTTTT. It translates to CSALRADEKLFF.

J is TRBJ1-5 and V is TRBV23-1; D is ambiguous. TRBV23-1 carries the ORF label, with uncertain function. V dropped 4 bases and J dropped 0 bases, with 4 bases sitting between them. The CDR3 has 13 residues. The CDR3 DNA reads TGCGCCAGCAGTCTTCATAGCAATCAGCCCCAGCATTTT. Its translation: CASSLHSNQPQHF.

This sequence joins TRBV30 and TRBJ2-7; D might be TRBD1 or TRBD2, each matching 5 bases. The CDR3 loop spans 18 amino acids. Germline V lookup: CDR1 GTSNPN, CDR2 SVGIG (reference sequence). The V and J ends lost 3 bases and 1 base respectively, with 25 bases between them. The CDR3 sequence: CAWRRWPVTGPNSYEQYF. Here the CDR3 DNA reads TGTGCCTGGAGGCGGTGGCCCGTTACGGGGCCAAATTCCTACGAGCAGTACTTC.

The chain combines TRBV20-1 with TRBJ2-1, with D uncertain. CDR1 is DFQATT and CDR2 is SNEGSKA in the germline V gene (reference sequence). The CDR3 runs 10 residues. With 3 bases removed from V and 9 bases from J, the gap between germline ends came to 6 bases. The CDR3 region has the DNA TGCAGTGCTAGGGTCGGTGAGCAGTTCTTC. It yields the protein CSARVGEQFF.

The chain carries TRBV29-1 and TRBJ1-1, with D perhaps matching TRBD1 (6 bases). V was shortened by 5 bases and J by 7 bases, with 17 bases between the two germline ends. Per germline, CDR1 SQVTM and CDR2 ANQGSEA. This CDR3 is 13 amino acids long. Here the CDR3 reads CSVLATGFFEAFF. The DNA of the CDR3 is TGCAGCGTTCTCGCTACAGGGTTTTTTGAAGCTTTCTTT.

The chain joins TRBV2 to TRBJ2-1; 9 bases are a match to TRBD1. Per the germline V gene, CDR1 is SNHLY and CDR2 is FYNNEI. This CDR3 has 14 residues. J was trimmed by 8 bases and V by 4 bases; bases with no gene match: 6. DNA of the CDR3: TGTGCCAGCAGTGCGGGGACAGGGTACGATGAGCAGTTCTTC. Residues: CASSAGTGYDEQFF.